Listed below are T cell receptor beta chains from one sample, sequenced in a study of T-cell reconstitution after alpha-beta-depleted transplantation in children. MiXCR, run by TCRdb on the PCR reads, gives a single entry per CDR3 protein. The repertoire has 500,000 to 750,000 distinct CDR3 sequences, 10% to 15% of them found once; the top ten carry over 2%. The sample in question was PBMCs, mostly from graft donor cells, obtained 360 days after TCRalphabeta/CD19-depleted stem cell transplant. The receptors originated from a male patient younger than 18 who had a stem cell transplant for acute myeloid leukemia, so the T cells may come from the graft donor. Both conserved end residues are part of each CDR3. A D gene is named only where the DNA matches it firmly. The size entry is marked missing in some rows and otherwise reads once, few, many or a size class.

j_call clone_size v_call d_call cdr3_nt cdr3_aa
TRBJ2-7 few TRBV12-5 . TGTGCTAGTGGATACCAGGGAAGCTACGAGCAGTACTTC CASGYQGSYEQYF
TRBJ2-1 few TRBV14 TRBD1 TGTGCCAGCAGCCACTTCAGGGACAGGGAGCAGTTCTTC CASSHFRDREQFF
TRBJ1-3 . TRBV1 . TGCACCAGCAGCCAAGCTCATTGCCTCCAAGGACACTCTGGAAACACCATATATTTT CTSSQAHCLQGHSGNTIYF
TRBJ2-3 few TRBV20-1 . TGCAGTGCTCCGATTAGCACAGATACGCAGTATTTT CSAPISTDTQYF
TRBJ2-2 . TRBV3-1 TRBD2 TGTGCCAGCAGCCAGGTTGTAGCGGGAGTGTCCGGGGAGCTGTTTTTT CASSQVVAGVSGELFF
TRBJ2-1 few TRBV29-1 TRBD2 TGTGGCGGGAGGATCAACAATGAGCAGTTCTTC CGGRINNEQFF
TRBJ2-1 few TRBV19 TRBD2 TGTGCCAGTAGTACCCGACTAGCGGGGAGCTCCTACAATGAGCAGTTCTTC CASSTRLAGSSYNEQFF
TRBJ2-7 . TRBV20-1 . TGCAGTGCTAGAGGTGCTAGCTCCTACGAGCAGTACTTC CSARGASSYEQYF
TRBJ2-1 . TRBV11-1 TRBD2 TGTGCCAGCAGCTGGGGACTAGCGGGAGCTACACGGGATTACAATGAGCAGTTCTTC CASSWGLAGATRDYNEQFF
TRBJ2-7 few TRBV7-9 TRBD2 TGTGCCAGCAGTAGAGGACTAGCGGAGCACTTC CASSRGLAEHF
TRBJ2-5 few TRBV4-2 TRBD2 TGTGCCAGCAGCCAAGGAATAGCGGGAGGGCCGGGGGAGACCCAGTACTTC CASSQGIAGGPGETQYF
TRBJ2-2 . TRBV19 . TGTGCCAGTAAAGCCGGGACGGCGAACACCGGGGAGCTGTTTTTT CASKAGTANTGELFF
TRBJ2-3 many TRBV24-1 TRBD2 TGTGCCACCAGTGACCGACTAGCGGGAATATCAGATACGCAGTATTTT CATSDRLAGISDTQYF
TRBJ1-1 few TRBV12-3/TRBV12-4 . TGTGCCAGCAGTTTGAGGGACGTCACTGAAGCTTTCTTT CASSLRDVTEAFF
TRBJ2-4 many TRBV20-1 . TGCAGTGCCAGGGGACGACAGATAGCCAAAAACATTCAGTACTTC CSARGRQIAKNIQYF
TRBJ2-7 . TRBV5-4 . TGTGCCAGCAGCTTCGACTTGAGCTCCTACGAGCAGTACTTC CASSFDLSSYEQYF
TRBJ2-7 few TRBV7-2 TRBD2 TGTGCCAGCAGCTTAGCCCGGACTAGCGGGCCTGTCTACGAGCAGTACTTC CASSLARTSGPVYEQYF
TRBJ1-2 . TRBV7-8 . TGTGCCAGCAGCCCTCCACCCACATATCTCTATGGCTACACCTTC CASSPPPTYLYGYTF
TRBJ1-4 few TRBV9 . TGTGCCAGCAGCGTAGGACCCGCGGCAGGGGATGGTGAAAAACTGTTTTTT CASSVGPAAGDGEKLFF
TRBJ2-5 . TRBV29-1 . TGCAGCGTTGACGGCGCGGGACTCCACCAAGAGACCCAGTACTTC CSVDGAGLHQETQYF
TRBJ1-1 . TRBV29-1 TRBD1 TGCAGCGTTGCGAACAGGGGGAACACTGAAGCTTTCTTT CSVANRGNTEAFF
TRBJ2-1 few TRBV9 TRBD2 TGTGCCAGCAGCCCCCGGGTTAGCGGGCGTTACAATGAGCAGTTCTTC CASSPRVSGRYNEQFF
TRBJ2-3 many TRBV21-1 . TGTGCCAGCAGCCCTAGGCGAGATACGCAGTATTTT CASSPRRDTQYF
TRBJ2-2 few TRBV15 . TGTGCCACCAAAGTGCGGTACACCGGGGAGCTGTTTTTT CATKVRYTGELFF
TRBJ2-5 . TRBV20-1 . TGCAGTGCTAGAGATCCAGGGGAGGAGACCCAGTACTTC CSARDPGEETQYF
TRBJ2-7 . TRBV9 . TGTGCCAGCAGCGTAGCGGCAGAATCCTACGAGCAGTACTTC CASSVAAESYEQYF
TRBJ2-2 many TRBV3-1 TRBD2 TGTGCCAGCAGCCTGAGAGCGGGAGTGGAGCTGTTTTTT CASSLRAGVELFF
TRBJ2-7 . TRBV27 . TGTGCCAGCAGTTTAGGCCCTACGCCCACATACGAGCAGTACTTC CASSLGPTPTYEQYF
TRBJ1-3 . TRBV29-1 TRBD1 TGCAGCGTTGAAAGGACAGGGATCTCTGGAAACACCATATATTTT CSVERTGISGNTIYF
TRBJ1-2 . TRBV5-1 TRBD1 TGCGCCAGCAGCTTGGAGGCCGGGACAGGGGACTATGGCTACACCTTC CASSLEAGTGDYGYTF
TRBJ2-6 . TRBV18 . TGTGCCAGCTCACCACAAGGAGGGGTCCCCTCTGGGGCCAACGTCCTGACTTTC CASSPQGGVPSGANVLTF
TRBJ2-3 . TRBV25-1 TRBD2 TGTGCCAGCAGTGAGGTGACTAGCGGGAGAATCGCAGATACGCAGTATTTT CASSEVTSGRIADTQYF
TRBJ2-1 . TRBV20-1 TRBD2 TGCAGTGCTAGAGATGTCAGGACTAGTAGGTATGAGCAGTTCTTC CSARDVRTSRYEQFF
TRBJ2-7 . TRBV6-1 . TGTGCCAGCAGTGAGACGGGTACTCTCTACGAGCAGTACTTC CASSETGTLYEQYF
TRBJ2-7 . TRBV5-1 TRBD1 TGCGCCAGCAGCTCATACAGGGGTGGGACCTACGAGCAGTACTTC CASSSYRGGTYEQYF
TRBJ2-7 few TRBV9 TRBD2 TGTGCCAGCAGCCTAACCGGGACTAGTGACGAGCAGTACTTC CASSLTGTSDEQYF
TRBJ2-7 . TRBV20-1 TRBD1 TGCAGTGCTAGCCTGGGACAGGGAAACAACGAGCAGTACTTC CSASLGQGNNEQYF
TRBJ1-2 . TRBV18 TRBD1 TGTGCCAGCTCACGGGCAGGGGGAGAAGATGGCTACACCTTC CASSRAGGEDGYTF
TRBJ2-7 . TRBV5-1 . TGCGACAGCAGCTTGGAGGCTAGTCGTAGCGAGCAGTACTTC CDSSLEASRSEQYF
TRBJ2-2 many TRBV28 . TGTGCCAGCAGTTTCACGGGGCGAGTCAGCGGGGAGCTGTTTTTT CASSFTGRVSGELFF